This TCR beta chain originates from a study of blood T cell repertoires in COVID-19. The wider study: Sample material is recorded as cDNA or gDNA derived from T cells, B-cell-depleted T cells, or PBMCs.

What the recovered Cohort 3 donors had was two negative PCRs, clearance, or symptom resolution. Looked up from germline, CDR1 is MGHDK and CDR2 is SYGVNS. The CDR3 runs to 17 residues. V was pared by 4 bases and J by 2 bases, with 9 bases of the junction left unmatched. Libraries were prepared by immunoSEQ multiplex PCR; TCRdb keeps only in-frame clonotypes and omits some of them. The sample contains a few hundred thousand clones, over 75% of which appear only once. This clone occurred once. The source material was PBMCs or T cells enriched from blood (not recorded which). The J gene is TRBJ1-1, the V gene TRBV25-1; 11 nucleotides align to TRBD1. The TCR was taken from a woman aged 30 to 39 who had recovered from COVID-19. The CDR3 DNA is TGTGCCAGCAGTGGAAGGGACAGGGGGTATCCCAACACTGAAGCTTTCTTT. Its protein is CASSGRDRGYPNTEAFF.